These 19 T cell receptor beta chains originate from one sample sequenced in a study of regulatory T cells in long-lasting Graves disease. The time point denotes: newly diagnosed GD, antithyroid drugs for less than 3 months. PBMC-derived RNA was used for the TCR library. TCR beta libraries were built with iRepertoire HTBI primers and Arm-PCR of CDR3 regions. Using its own MiXCR run on the multiplex PCR reads, TCRdb lists one record per CDR3 protein. The data show hundreds of thousands of distinct CDR3 sequences, roughly 15% seen once. Sequencing used peripheral blood mononuclear cells (PBMCs), obtained at new diagnosis, from a patient treated with antithyroid drugs. The receptors come from a female donor with Graves disease.

This clonotype was recorded at least ten times. The chain couples TRBV6-5 to TRBJ1-2; D gene ambiguous. V lost 4 bases and J lost 2, with 14 bases in between. This CDR3 is 15 amino acids long. Germline V gives CDR1 MNHEY, CDR2 SVGAGI. CDR3 loop: CASSLLQVVNYGYTF. The CDR3 bases are TGTGCCAGCAGTTTACTCCAAGTAGTGAACTATGGCTACACCTTC.

This clonotype was picked up many times. The chain has TRBV6-2 or TRBV6-3 and TRBJ1-5; D call uncertain. V shed 7 bases and J shed 5 bases, with 15 bases lying between them. The CDR3 loop spans 14 amino acids. Germline V lookup: CDR1 MNHEY, CDR2 SVGEGT. CDR3 bases: TGTGCCAGCATGCCAGAGCAGGCTGATCAGCCCCAGCATTTT. It yields the protein CASMPEQADQPQHF.

This clonotype has just a few counts. The V gene is TRBV11-2, the J gene TRBJ1-6; a possible D gene is TRBD1 (5 bases). This CDR3 region has 16 residues. Germline CDR1 reads SGHAT; CDR2 reads FQNNGV. V was shortened by 4 bases and J by 7 bases, with 17 bases between the two germline ends. CDR3 loop: CASSSGQTYKNSPLHF. DNA for the CDR3: TGTGCCAGCAGCTCTGGACAAACATATAAGAATTCACCCCTCCACTTT.

This clonotype was recorded many times. V usage is TRBV12-5 and J usage is TRBJ1-2; 9 nucleotides agree with TRBD1. V gave up 5 bases and J gave up 5 bases; unmatched junction bases: 9. The CDR3 sequence is 15 residues long. Germline V CDR1 and CDR2: LGHNT, FRNRAP. The CDR3 DNA is TGTGCTAGTGGTCTGCTTGGGACAGGGCTTTATGGCTACACCTTC. Translated: CASGLLGTGLYGYTF.

This clonotype was recorded at least ten times. The genes are TRBV20-1 and TRBJ2-2; 8 bases agree with TRBD2. This CDR3 comprises 16 residues. V shed 5 bases, J shed 3 bases, and the junction held 11 bases outside the gene matches. Germline lookup yields CDR1 DFQATT and CDR2 SNEGSKA (reference sequence). This CDR3 reads CSAPVAGSGDTGELFF. The CDR3 DNA is TGCAGTGCTCCCGTTGCGGGTAGCGGGGACACCGGGGAGCTGTTTTTT.

This chain links TRBV5-6 with TRBJ2-7, with no clear D. Per the germline V gene, CDR1 is SGHDT and CDR2 is YYEEEE. The ends were cut back, 2 bases at V and 2 bases at J, with 8 bases in the middle. The CDR3 has 13 amino acids. CDR3 in DNA: TGTGCCAGCAGCTTCAGTTGGGCCTACGAGCAGTACTTC. Residues: CASSFSWAYEQYF.

The chain has TRBV13 and TRBJ1-2; D is possibly TRBD1 (5 bases). V lost 5 bases to trimming and J lost 8 bases, with 21 bases between them. Per germline, CDR1 PRHDT and CDR2 FYEKMQ (reference sequence). CDR3 length equals 15 residues. The CDR3 loop is CASSTKPRATIGYTF. The CDR3 DNA follows: TGTGCCAGCAGCACTAAGCCCAGGGCCACTATCGGCTACACCTTC.

This clonotype was counted ten times or more. The rearrangement uses TRBV11-2 and TRBJ1-3, with D maybe TRBD1 (6 bases). Germline CDR1 and CDR2: SGHAT and FQNNGV. This CDR3 spans 16 amino acids. V gave up 5 bases and J gave up 1 base, with 15 bases separating them. In DNA, the CDR3 is TGTGCCAGCAGCCACCCCGGACAGCTATCTGGAAACACCATATATTTT. It translates to CASSHPGQLSGNTIYF.

This clonotype was observed a few times. This may come from a read error, since a much larger clone is one base off. No conserved phenylalanine or tryptophan ends this CDR3, so it is likely a read error. This chain connects TRBV6-6 to TRBJ1-1; D remains ambiguous. V was cut by 0 bases and J by 3 bases, with 8 bases left in between. The CDR3 spans 14 residues. Germline V CDR1 and CDR2: MNHNY, SVGAGI (reference sequence). The CDR3 sequence is CASSYSSAYTEAFL. CDR3 nucleotides: TGTGCCAGCAGTTACTCGAGTGCGTACACTGAAGCTTTCCTT.

This chain links TRBV19 with TRBJ2-2, with TRBD1 identical over 8 bases. Germline V gene sequence: CDR1 LNHDA, CDR2 SQIVND (reference sequence). The CDR3 is 15 amino acids. V dropped 3 bases and J dropped 5; count of bases not matched to a gene: 5. CDR3 loop: CASSIQGALTGELFF. The DNA of the CDR3 is TGTGCCAGTAGTATCCAGGGGGCACTGACCGGGGAGCTGTTTTTT.

At least ten counts were recorded for this clonotype. For the CDR3, the DNA is TGTGCCAGCAGCTTAGGTATACAGGGAAACACTGAAGCTTTCTTT. Its protein is CASSLGIQGNTEAFF. The V gene is TRBV7-6, the J gene TRBJ1-1; perhaps TRBD1 as D (6 bases). This CDR3 spans 15 amino acids. V lost 1 base and J 2 bases, leaving 11 bases between the germline ends. Per germline, CDR1 SGHVS and CDR2 FNYEAQ. Based on the CDR3 plus reference TRBV7-6 and TRBJ1-1, the full variable domain is GAGVSQSPRYKVTKRGQDVALRCDPISGHVSLYWYRQALGQGPEFLTYFNYEAQQDKSGLPNDRFSAERPEGSISTLTIQRTEQRDSAMYRCASSLGIQGNTEAFFGQGTRLTVV.

This clonotype was observed a handful of times. J is TRBJ1-1 and V is TRBV18; 8 bases are shared with TRBD1. The length of the CDR3 is 15 residues. In germline, CDR1 is KGHSH, CDR2 LQKENI. Germline trimming cut 4 bases from V and 1 base from J; bases unmatched to any gene: 5. CDR3 loop: CASSLPDRGNTEAFF. CDR3 DNA: TGTGCCAGCTCACTTCCCGACAGGGGGAACACTGAAGCTTTCTTT. The whole variable domain, remainder taken from reference TRBV18 and TRBJ1-1, is NAGVMQNPRHLVRRRGQEARLRCSPMKGHSHVYWYRQLPEEGLKFMVYLQKENIIDESGMPKERFSAEFPKEGPSILRIQQVVRGDSAAYFCASSLPDRGNTEAFFGQGTRLTVV.

This clonotype was detected only a few times. The J gene is TRBJ2-3, the V gene TRBV5-4, with 7 positions matching TRBD2. CDR3 length: 17 amino acids. Germline V CDR1 and CDR2: SGHNT, YYREEE (reference sequence). J was trimmed by 0 bases and V by 3 bases; bases with no gene match: 10. CDR3 protein: CASSSPPSGSSTDTQYF. In DNA, the CDR3 is TGTGCCAGCAGCTCCCCCCCTAGCGGATCTAGCACAGATACGCAGTATTTT.

The J gene is TRBJ1-1, the V gene TRBV7-2; 8 nucleotides align to TRBD1. Germline V gene lookup returns CDR1 SGHTA and CDR2 FQGNSA. V was pared by 1 base and J by 5 bases, with 9 bases of the junction left unmatched. This CDR3 is 16 amino acids long. The CDR3 sequence: CASSLVPGQGGTEAFF. CDR3 bases: TGTGCCAGCAGCTTAGTCCCCGGACAGGGCGGGACTGAAGCTTTCTTT.

At least ten counts were recorded for this clonotype. The V gene is TRBV7-2, the J gene TRBJ2-5; 11 nucleotides line up with TRBD2. Trimming removed 8 bases from V and 1 base from J; junction bases left unmatched: 9. The CDR3 has 16 residues. CDR1 is SGHTA and CDR2 is FQGNSA in the germline V gene. This CDR3 reads CASFRLAGGPQETQYF. The CDR3 region has the DNA TGTGCCAGCTTCCGGCTAGCGGGAGGCCCCCAAGAGACCCAGTACTTC.

This clonotype was counted many times. The CDR3 DNA follows: TGTGCCAGCAGTGTGGGGGCCCGTACCTCCTACGAGCAGTACTTC. As protein: CASSVGARTSYEQYF. V gene TRBV6-1 combines with J gene TRBJ2-7, with D possibly being TRBD1 (6 bases). The germline V and J ends were trimmed by 4 bases and 0 bases, with 13 bases remaining between them. The CDR3 is made up of 15 amino acids. CDR1 and CDR2 (germline): MNHNS, SASEGT.

This clonotype was counted ten times or more. The genes are TRBV6-1 and TRBJ2-3; 7 bases agree with TRBD1. The CDR3 sequence is 16 residues long. V trimming: 7 bases; J trimming: 4 bases; junction bases outside the gene matches: 14. CDR1 and CDR2 from the germline V gene are MNHNS and SASEGT. The CDR3 region is CASKIGTASWSDTQYF. The CDR3 DNA is TGTGCCAGCAAAATTGGGACAGCAAGCTGGTCAGATACGCAGTATTTT.

This clonotype occurred many times. The rearrangement links TRBV20-1 to TRBJ2-1; unclear D gene. Between the trimmed V and J ends, which lost 6 bases and 5 bases, there was a span of 8 bases. The CDR3 runs 11 residues. Germline loops: CDR1 DFQATT, CDR2 SNEGSKA (reference sequence). The CDR3 bases are TGCAGTGCCCAGAGGAACAATGAGCAGTTCTTC. It yields the protein CSAQRNNEQFF.

This clonotype came up many times. V and J are TRBV7-2 and TRBJ2-1, with 10 positions matching TRBD2. V was pared by 7 bases and J by 3 bases, with 6 bases of the junction left unmatched. The CDR3 totals 15 residues. CDR1 and CDR2 (germline): SGHTA, FQGNSA. The CDR3 DNA follows: TGTGCCAGCAACCTCCTAGCGGGAGACTACAATGAGCAGTTCTTC. Its translation: CASNLLAGDYNEQFF.